Shown below are 20 T cell receptor beta chains from a single sample sequenced in a study of blood T cells in healthy people across ages. Alongside a J-beta primer mix, a sample-barcoded 5' primer served in a second PCR lasting about 7 to 11 cycles. One entry per CDR3 protein results from TCRdb running MiXCR on the 5' RACE reads. The repertoire holds 1,500,000 or so distinct CDR3 sequences, approximately 43% seen once, with about 4.1% in the top ten. Specimen: blood. These receptors were taken from a young woman in good health.

This clonotype came up a few times. This chain joins TRBV3-1 and TRBJ2-7; 10 bases are shared with TRBD1. The junction had 9 bases not matched to a gene; V was cut back by 3 bases and J by 7 bases. Germline CDR1 is LGHDT and CDR2 is YNNKEL (reference sequence). The CDR3 runs to 15 residues. CDR3 coding DNA: TGTGCCAGCAGCCAGATGGGACAGGGGAAAGGGGAGCAGTACTTC. It translates to CASSQMGQGKGEQYF.

The chain couples TRBV4-3 to TRBJ1-2; D possibly corresponds to TRBD1 (5 bases). The CDR3 length is 14 residues. V was pared by 0 bases and J by 4 bases, with 9 bases between. Per germline, CDR1 LGHNA and CDR2 YSLEER. The chain's CDR3 is CASSQEARVYGYTF. CDR3 nucleotide sequence: TGCGCCAGCAGCCAAGAGGCCAGGGTCTATGGCTACACCTTC.

The chain recombines TRBV9 with TRBJ2-7; possible D gene TRBD1, 6 bases. Trimming cost V 0 bases and J 6 bases, with 13 bases left between them. CDR3 size: 14 residues. Germline CDR1 is SGDLS and CDR2 is YYNGEE. CDR3 sequence: CASSVDGGRGEQYF. The CDR3 region has the DNA TGTGCCAGCAGCGTAGATGGGGGCAGGGGCGAGCAGTACTTC.

This clonotype showed up just once. The rearrangement joins TRBV9 to TRBJ2-1; 8 bases are a match to TRBD2. CDR3 size: 14 residues. Germline lookup yields CDR1 SGDLS and CDR2 YYNGEE. Germline trimming cut 3 bases from V and 8 bases from J; bases unmatched to any gene: 7. Written as DNA, the CDR3 is TGTGCCAGCAGCGGTCTTAGCGGGATAGATGAGCAGTTCTTC. Protein sequence: CASSGLSGIDEQFF.

The V gene is TRBV6-5, the J gene TRBJ2-1; 8 positions agree with TRBD1. The CDR3 sequence is 17 residues long. The V gene end was trimmed by 4 bases and the J gene end by 8 bases; junction bases not matched to a gene: 16. In germline, CDR1 is MNHEY, CDR2 SVGAGI. This chain's CDR3 is CASSLVPWTGSADEQFF. The CDR3, as DNA: TGTGCCAGCAGTTTGGTGCCGTGGACAGGGTCTGCGGATGAGCAGTTCTTC.

This clonotype was counted only a few times. The V call is TRBV12-5, the J call TRBJ2-1, with TRBD2 matching over 13 bases. The CDR3 is 16 amino acids. After removal of 0 bases from V and 10 bases from J, the junction contained 6 bases not matched to a gene. Germline-derived CDR1 and CDR2 are LGHNT and FRNRAP. CDR3 sequence reads: CASGLVLTSGRGEQFF. For the CDR3, the DNA is TGTGCTAGTGGTTTGGTACTAACTAGCGGGAGGGGCGAGCAGTTCTTC.

The CDR3 loop reads CASSLTIEAFYEQYF. CDR3 nucleotide sequence: TGTGCCAGCAGTCTAACAATTGAAGCCTTCTACGAGCAGTACTTC. The gene calls are TRBV12-3 or TRBV12-4 and TRBJ2-7, with D hard to call. The V end was cut by 5 bases, the J end by 3 bases, with 17 bases between. CDR3 length equals 15 residues.

The genes are TRBV18 and TRBJ1-2; D might be TRBD1 (6 bases). The CDR3 sequence is 17 residues long. Germline CDR1 reads KGHSH; CDR2 reads LQKENI. The germline V and J ends were trimmed by 1 base and 5 bases, with 20 bases remaining between them. The CDR3 protein is CASSPQPTGGAGYGYTF. CDR3 coding DNA: TGTGCCAGCTCACCACAACCGACAGGAGGGGCAGGTTATGGCTACACCTTC.

J is TRBJ1-1 and V is TRBV9, with D maybe TRBD1 (5 bases). Germline V gene sequence: CDR1 SGDLS, CDR2 YYNGEE. The CDR3 runs 15 residues. The V end lost 3 bases, the J end lost 1 base, and 13 bases lay between the germline ends. The CDR3 DNA follows: TGTGCCAGCAGCGCCCGCCTGAGGGGGAACACTGAAGCTTTCTTT. It translates to CASSARLRGNTEAFF.

This chain's CDR3 is CSAATPGVSEAFF. The CDR3 coding sequence is TGCAGTGCTGCAACCCCAGGGGTGTCTGAAGCTTTCTTT. V is TRBV20-1 and J is TRBJ1-1; TRBD1 is a possible D gene (6 bases). Per germline, CDR1 DFQATT and CDR2 SNEGSKA (reference sequence). Trimming cost V 5 bases and J 6 bases, with 16 bases left between them. The CDR3 is made up of 13 amino acids.

The table lists this clonotype with a few counts. The chain carries TRBV20-1 and TRBJ1-4, with D unclear. CDR3 size: 11 residues. V was shortened by 6 bases and J by 5 bases, with 7 bases between the two germline ends. CDR1 is DFQATT and CDR2 is SNEGSKA in the germline V gene (reference sequence). The CDR3 sequence is CSALRNEKLFF. CDR3 coding DNA: TGCAGTGCCCTCCGGAATGAAAAACTGTTTTTT.

J is TRBJ2-7 and V is TRBV9; the D gene is possibly TRBD1 (5 bases). The germline V and J ends were trimmed by 4 bases and 7 bases, with 18 bases remaining between them. The CDR3 is made up of 14 amino acids. Germline V gene sequence: CDR1 SGDLS, CDR2 YYNGEE. The CDR3 sequence is CASSKGPVYNEQYF. The CDR3 region has the DNA TGTGCCAGCAGCAAGGGGCCGGTCTACAATGAGCAGTACTTC.

This chain joins TRBV7-9 and TRBJ1-2; 8 bases are a match to TRBD1. The J segment lost 5 bases and the V segment lost 5 bases, leaving 7 bases of the junction unmatched. This CDR3 is built from 14 residues. Germline V gene data show CDR1 as SEHNR and CDR2 as FQNEAQ (reference sequence). The CDR3 coding sequence is TGTGCCAGCAGCACAGGGGGGGGCTTTTATGGCTACACCTTC. Translated, it gives CASSTGGGFYGYTF.

This clonotype has just one count. The V and J genes are TRBV18 and TRBJ1-2; tentatively, D is TRBD1 (6 bases). The V gene's germline CDR1 is KGHSH and CDR2 LQKENI. Trimming pared 4 bases from V and 3 bases from J, leaving 18 bases between. This CDR3 is 16 amino acids long. The DNA of the CDR3 is TGTGCCAGCTCACGGGACACTAAAGCAGGATACTATGGCTACACCTTC. This encodes CASSRDTKAGYYGYTF.

This clonotype was recorded a few times. This chain links TRBV11-2 with TRBJ2-5; D is uncertain. From germline, CDR1 is SGHAT and CDR2 FQNNGV. The CDR3 loop spans 15 amino acids. V lost 5 bases, J lost 0 bases, and 13 bases lay in between. DNA for the CDR3: TGTGCCAGCAGCGAGAGGAGCAAATACCAAGAGACCCAGTACTTC. This sequence encodes CASSERSKYQETQYF. Together with reference TRBV11-2 and TRBJ2-5, the CDR3 gives the full variable domain: EAGVAQSPRYKIIEKRQSVAFWCNPISGHATLYWYQQILGQGPKLLIQFQNNGVVDDSQLPKDRFSAERLKGVDSTLKIQPAKLEDSAVYLCASSERSKYQETQYFGPGTRLLVL.

Many counts were recorded for this clonotype. CDR3 protein: CASSPNQLEAYNEQFF. For the CDR3, the DNA is TGCGCCAGCAGCCCAAATCAGCTAGAGGCTTACAATGAGCAGTTCTTC. The chain links TRBV4-1 to TRBJ2-1; no reliable D call. Trimming pared 4 bases from V and 4 bases from J, leaving 17 bases between. Germline CDR1 reads MGHRA; CDR2 reads YSYEKL. The CDR3 is made up of 16 amino acids.

The V gene is TRBV6-2 or TRBV6-3, the J gene TRBJ2-1; 13 nucleotides align to TRBD2. The J call is in doubt because the DNA end fits TRBJ2-7 better. Germline values: CDR1 MNHEY, CDR2 SVGEGT. The CDR3 consists of 16 residues. CDR3 coding DNA: TGTGCCAGCAGTACCACTAGCGGGAGGGCCTACAATGAGCAGTACTTC. Translation: CASSTTSGRAYNEQYF.

The chain uses TRBV29-1 and TRBJ2-3, with 8 positions matching TRBD1. The germline V gene has CDR1 SQVTM and CDR2 ANQGSEA. V trimming: 2 bases; J trimming: 4 bases; junction bases outside the gene matches: 5. The CDR3 is 14 amino acids. The DNA for the CDR3 is TGCAGCGTTGAATATCAGGGGGCGGCAGATACGCAGTATTTT. This sequence encodes CSVEYQGAADTQYF.

This chain connects TRBV6-2 or TRBV6-3 to TRBJ2-6, with D perhaps matching TRBD1 (5 bases). Germline V CDR1 and CDR2: MNHEY, SVGEGT. V lost 3 bases and J lost 1, with 13 bases in between. The CDR3 contains 17 residues. The CDR3 protein is CASSYQGLASGANVLTF. CDR3 nucleotides: TGTGCCAGCAGTTATCAGGGATTGGCGTCTGGGGCCAACGTCCTGACTTTC.

The rearrangement links TRBV12-3 or TRBV12-4 to TRBJ1-1; 9 bases match TRBD1. V lost 7 bases and J lost 4; bases outside the gene matches: 10. The CDR3 is 15 amino acids. This chain's CDR3 is CASNLGGDRATEAFF. The CDR3, as DNA: TGTGCCAGCAACCTTGGGGGGGACAGGGCCACTGAAGCTTTCTTT.